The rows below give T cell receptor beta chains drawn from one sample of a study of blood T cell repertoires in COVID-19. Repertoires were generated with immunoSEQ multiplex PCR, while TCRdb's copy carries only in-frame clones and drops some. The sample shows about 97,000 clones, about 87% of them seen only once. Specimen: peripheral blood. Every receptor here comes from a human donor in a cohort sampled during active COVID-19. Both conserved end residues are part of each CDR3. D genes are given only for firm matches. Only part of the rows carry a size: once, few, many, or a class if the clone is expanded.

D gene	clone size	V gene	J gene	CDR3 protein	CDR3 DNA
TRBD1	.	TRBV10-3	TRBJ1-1	CAISEPGTGWIEAFF	TGTGCCATCAGTGAGCCCGGGACAGGGTGGATTGAAGCTTTCTTT
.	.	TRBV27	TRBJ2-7	CASRPARDTHWGYEQYF	TGTGCCAGCAGACCTGCCCGGGACACACATTGGGGTTACGAGCAGTACTTC
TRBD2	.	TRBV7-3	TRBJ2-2	CASSSSGLATNTGELFF	TGTGCCAGCAGCTCCAGCGGACTAGCGACCAACACCGGGGAGCTGTTTTTT
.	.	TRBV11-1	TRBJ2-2	CASSLGNAAGELFF	TGTGCCAGCAGCTTAGGTAACGCGGCCGGGGAGCTGTTTTTT
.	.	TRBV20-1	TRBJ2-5	CSASPGETQYF	TGCAGTGCTAGCCCCGGGGAGACCCAGTACTTC
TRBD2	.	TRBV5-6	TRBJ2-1	CASLTGRGYNEQFF	TGTGCCAGCCTGACCGGGAGGGGGTACAATGAGCAGTTCTTC
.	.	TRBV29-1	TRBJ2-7	CSVAVSSEQYF	TGCAGCGTTGCTGTCTCCAGCGAGCAGTACTTC
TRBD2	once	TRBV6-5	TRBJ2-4	CASSYNLAGEEGIQYF	TGTGCCAGCAGTTATAACCTAGCGGGAGAGGAGGGCATTCAGTACTTC
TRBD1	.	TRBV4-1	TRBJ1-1	CASSQRDRGDTEAFF	TGCGCCAGCAGCCAACGGGACAGGGGTGACACTGAAGCTTTCTTT
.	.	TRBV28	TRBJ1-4	CASSSYRVGTNEKLFF	TGTGCCAGCAGTTCCTACAGGGTCGGCACTAATGAAAAACTGTTTTTT
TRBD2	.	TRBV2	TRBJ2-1	CASREAGTRNEQFF	TGTGCCAGCAGGGAAGCCGGGACTAGAAATGAGCAGTTCTTC
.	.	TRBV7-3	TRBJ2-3	CASSDGDRADTQYF	TGTGCCAGCAGCGACGGGGATAGGGCAGATACGCAGTATTTT
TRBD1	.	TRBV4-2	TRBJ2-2	CASSLGTNRGEDTGELFF	TGTGCCAGCAGCCTTGGGACCAACAGGGGAGAAGACACCGGGGAGCTGTTTTTT
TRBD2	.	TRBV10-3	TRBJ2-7	CAIVASGSYEQYF	TGTGCCATCGTAGCTAGCGGGAGCTACGAGCAGTACTTC
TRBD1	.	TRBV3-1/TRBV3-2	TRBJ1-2	CASSQNRDRGLYGYTF	TGTGCCAGCAGCCAAAACCGGGACAGGGGGCTCTATGGCTACACCTTC
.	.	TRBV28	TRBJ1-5	CASSLRQHSNQPQHF	TGTGCCAGCAGTTTACGACAGCATAGCAATCAGCCCCAGCATTTT
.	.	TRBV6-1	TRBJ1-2	CASSEMGQYGYTF	TGTGCCAGCAGTGAAATGGGGCAGTATGGCTACACCTTC
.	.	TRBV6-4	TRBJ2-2	CASSETGAGGELFF	TGTGCCAGCAGTGAAACGGGAGCTGGCGGGGAGCTGTTTTTT
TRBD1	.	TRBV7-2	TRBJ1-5	CASSKRTGNGQPQHF	TGTGCCAGCAGCAAAAGGACAGGGAACGGGCAGCCCCAGCATTTT
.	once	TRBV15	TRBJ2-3	CATNDGGDTDTQYF	TGTGCCACCAACGATGGAGGGGACACAGATACGCAGTATTTT
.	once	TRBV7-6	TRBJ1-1	CASSLERAGTEAFF	TGTGCCAGCAGCTTAGAAAGGGCAGGGACTGAAGCTTTCTTT
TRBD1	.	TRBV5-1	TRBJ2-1	CASSLGTGSTEQFF	TGCGCCAGCAGCTTGGGGACAGGGTCTACTGAGCAGTTCTTC
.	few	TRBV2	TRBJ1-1	CANTRENTEAFF	TGTGCCAACACCAGGGAGAACACTGAAGCTTTCTTT
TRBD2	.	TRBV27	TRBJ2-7	CASSTRAGTVPGTSGRLDEQYF	TGTGCCAGCAGCACCAGGGCCGGGACCGTCCCCGGGACTAGCGGGAGACTAGACGAGCAGTACTTC